The clone carrying this T cell receptor beta chain was counted only a few times. What it recognizes is unknown. Mismatch repair deficiency was confirmed in all patients, by PCR or immunohistochemistry. Three pembrolizumab responders had their TCRs sequenced. Clones were sequenced by immunoSEQ multiplex PCR, and TCRdb holds only the in-frame ones, with some missing. The repertoire holds under 50,000 clones, over 75% seen once, with roughly 3% in the top ten. The CDR3 consists of 12 residues. V was shortened by 3 bases and J by 6 bases, with 8 bases between the two germline ends. The germline CDR1 and CDR2 sequences are ENHRY and SYGVKD. The data are from a study of PD-1 blockade in mismatch repair-deficient tumors. Findings and caveats of the study: Rapid post-treatment expansion, then contraction, generally preceding radiologic response, marked tumor-resident clones.

The rearrangement joins TRBV10-3 to TRBJ1-2, with D uncertain. Sequences were derived from PBMCs, sampled before pembrolizumab treatment. This clonotype was obtained from an adult with mismatch repair-deficient cancer. DNA of the CDR3: TGTGCCATCAGTGAATCCGGGGATGGCTACACCTTC. Translating gives CAISESGDGYTF.